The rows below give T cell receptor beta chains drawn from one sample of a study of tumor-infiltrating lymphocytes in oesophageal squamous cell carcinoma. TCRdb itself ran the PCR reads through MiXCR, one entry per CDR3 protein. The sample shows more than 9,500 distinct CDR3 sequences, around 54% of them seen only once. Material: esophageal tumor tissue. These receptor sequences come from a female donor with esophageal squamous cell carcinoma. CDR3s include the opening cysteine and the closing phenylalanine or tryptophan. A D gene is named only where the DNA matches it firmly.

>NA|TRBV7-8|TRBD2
CASSERTSYPTETQYF
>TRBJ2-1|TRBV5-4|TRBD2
CASSTSGSLHEQFF
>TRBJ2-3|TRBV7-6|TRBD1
CASSLQQGSTGELYF
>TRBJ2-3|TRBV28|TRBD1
CASSPDRLGSTDTQYF
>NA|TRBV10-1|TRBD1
CASSTADRYNEQFF
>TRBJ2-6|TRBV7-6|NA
CASSLGGATGANVLTF
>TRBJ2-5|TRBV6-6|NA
CTSTRDRVQETQYF
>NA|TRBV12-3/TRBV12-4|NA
CASSLQGFYSGNTIYF
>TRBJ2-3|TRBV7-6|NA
CASSLGGSVDTQYF
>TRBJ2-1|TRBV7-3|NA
CASSSSGGSYNEQFF
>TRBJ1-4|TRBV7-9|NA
CASSKGQTTNEKLFF
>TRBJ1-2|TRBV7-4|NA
CASSLADGYTF
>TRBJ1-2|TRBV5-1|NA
CATSVVTGIGYTF
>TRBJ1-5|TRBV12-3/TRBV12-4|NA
CASSLDNSNQPQHF
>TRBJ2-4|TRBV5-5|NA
CASSLGPIAKNIQYF
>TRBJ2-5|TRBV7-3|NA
CASSLIGGQDFYNEQYF
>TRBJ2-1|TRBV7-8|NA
CASSRDGQSSYNEQFF
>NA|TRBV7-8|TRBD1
CASSLDFGGDRVNEQFF
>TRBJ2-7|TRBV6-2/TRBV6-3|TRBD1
CASSSLYSPGQRYF
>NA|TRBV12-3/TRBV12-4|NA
CASSFRGGEPYGYTF
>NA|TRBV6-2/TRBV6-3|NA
CASSEIVEAFF
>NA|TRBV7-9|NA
CASSLVSNYYNEQYF
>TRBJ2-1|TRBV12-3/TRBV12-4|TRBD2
CASSLGLAAEFF
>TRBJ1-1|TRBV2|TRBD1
CASKTDRGWNTEAFF
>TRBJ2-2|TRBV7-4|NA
CASSGGPVNTGELFF
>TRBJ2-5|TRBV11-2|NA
CASSLEFQSQETQYF
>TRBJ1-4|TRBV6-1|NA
CASSGSWGNEKLFF
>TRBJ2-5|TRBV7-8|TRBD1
CASSSQGWVRETQYF
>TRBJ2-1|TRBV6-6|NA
CASSYGESSYNEQFF
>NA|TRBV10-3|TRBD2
CAIGGPGLAGDEQFF
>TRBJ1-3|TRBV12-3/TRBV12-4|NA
CASNPSGTGNTIYF
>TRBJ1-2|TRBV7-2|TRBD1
CASSPDRGTYGYTF
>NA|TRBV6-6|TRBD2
CASSYTSGSEQFF
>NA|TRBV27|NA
CASSFSRGYNEQFF
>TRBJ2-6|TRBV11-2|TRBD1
CASSPHRGRDSGANVLTF
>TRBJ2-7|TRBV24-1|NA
CATSGVWGEQYF
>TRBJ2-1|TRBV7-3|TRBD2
CASSSNPSGRFDNEQFF
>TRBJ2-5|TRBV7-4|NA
CASSCPRGRWVFYNEQYF
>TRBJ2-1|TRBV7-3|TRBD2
CASSSAGGGELYF
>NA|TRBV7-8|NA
CASSLNRQWYNEQFF
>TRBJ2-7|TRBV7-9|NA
CASSGLSLFDEQYF